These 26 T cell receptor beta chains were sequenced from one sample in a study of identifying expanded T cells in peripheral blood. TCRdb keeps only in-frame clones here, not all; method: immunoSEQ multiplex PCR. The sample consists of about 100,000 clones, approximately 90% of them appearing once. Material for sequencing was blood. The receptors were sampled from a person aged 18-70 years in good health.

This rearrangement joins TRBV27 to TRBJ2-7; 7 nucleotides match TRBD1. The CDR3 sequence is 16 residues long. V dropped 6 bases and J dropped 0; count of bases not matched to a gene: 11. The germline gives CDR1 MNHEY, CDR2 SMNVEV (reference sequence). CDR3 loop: CASRWTGTEGSYEQYF. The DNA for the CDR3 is TGTGCCAGCAGATGGACCGGGACAGAAGGCTCCTACGAGCAGTACTTC.

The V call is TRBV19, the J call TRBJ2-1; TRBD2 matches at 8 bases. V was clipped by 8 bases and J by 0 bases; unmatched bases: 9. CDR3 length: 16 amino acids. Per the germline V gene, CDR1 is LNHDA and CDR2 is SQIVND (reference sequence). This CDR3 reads CASSSREGTSYNEQFF. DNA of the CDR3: TGTGCCAGTTCGTCCCGGGAGGGGACCTCCTACAATGAGCAGTTCTTC.

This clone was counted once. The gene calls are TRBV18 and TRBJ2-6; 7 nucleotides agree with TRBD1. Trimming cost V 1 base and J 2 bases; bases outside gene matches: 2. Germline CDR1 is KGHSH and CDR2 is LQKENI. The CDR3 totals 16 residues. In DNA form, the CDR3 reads TGTGCCAGCTCACCACAGGGGGCAGCTGGGGCCAACGTCCTGACTTTC. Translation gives CASSPQGAAGANVLTF.

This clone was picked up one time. CDR3 sequence reads: CASSLGYRETQYF. The CDR3 nucleotides are TGTGCCAGCAGCTTGGGATATAGGGAGACCCAGTACTTC. V gene TRBV7-2 combines with J gene TRBJ2-5; D is unresolved. The germline V gene encodes CDR1 SGHTA and CDR2 FQGNSA. V lost 3 bases and J 5 bases, leaving 10 bases between the germline ends. The CDR3 loop spans 13 amino acids.

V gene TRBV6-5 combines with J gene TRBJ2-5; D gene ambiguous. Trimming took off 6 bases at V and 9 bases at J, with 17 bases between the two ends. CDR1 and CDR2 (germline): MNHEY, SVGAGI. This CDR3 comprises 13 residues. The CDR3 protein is CASSPSNAVSQYF. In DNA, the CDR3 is TGTGCCAGCAGCCCTAGTAACGCCGTTTCCCAGTACTTC.

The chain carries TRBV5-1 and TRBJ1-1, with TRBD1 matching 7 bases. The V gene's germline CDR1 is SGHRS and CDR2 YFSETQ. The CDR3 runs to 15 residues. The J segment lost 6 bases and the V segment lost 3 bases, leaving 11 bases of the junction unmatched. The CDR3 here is CASSSTIYRGAEAFF. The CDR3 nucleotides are TGCGCCAGCAGCTCCACAATTTACAGGGGCGCTGAAGCTTTCTTT. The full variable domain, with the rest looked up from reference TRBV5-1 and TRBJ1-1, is KAGVTQTPRYLIKTRGQQVTLSCSPISGHRSVSWYQQTPGQGLQFLFEYFSETQRNKGNFPGRFSGRQFSNSRSEMNVSTLELGDSALYLCASSSTIYRGAEAFFGQGTRLTVV.

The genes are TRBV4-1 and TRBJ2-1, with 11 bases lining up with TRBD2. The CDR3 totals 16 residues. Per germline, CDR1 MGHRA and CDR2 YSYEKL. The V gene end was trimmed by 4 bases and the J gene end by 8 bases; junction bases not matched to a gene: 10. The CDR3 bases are TGCGCCAGCAGCCTACTAGCGGGGGTGGGAGGCGATGAGCAGTTCTTC. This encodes CASSLLAGVGGDEQFF.

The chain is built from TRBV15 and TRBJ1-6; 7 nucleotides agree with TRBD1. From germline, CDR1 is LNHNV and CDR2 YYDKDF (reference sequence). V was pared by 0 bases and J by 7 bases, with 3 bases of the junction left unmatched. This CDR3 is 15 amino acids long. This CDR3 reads CATSRDRGQNSPLHF. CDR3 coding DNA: TGTGCCACCAGCAGAGATAGGGGGCAGAATTCACCCCTCCACTTT.

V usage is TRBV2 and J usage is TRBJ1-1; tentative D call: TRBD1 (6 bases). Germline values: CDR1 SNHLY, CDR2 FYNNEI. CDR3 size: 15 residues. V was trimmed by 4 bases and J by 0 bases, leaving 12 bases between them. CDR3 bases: TGTGCCAGCAGTGGCGGGGGCTCCATGAACACTGAAGCTTTCTTT. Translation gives CASSGGGSMNTEAFF.

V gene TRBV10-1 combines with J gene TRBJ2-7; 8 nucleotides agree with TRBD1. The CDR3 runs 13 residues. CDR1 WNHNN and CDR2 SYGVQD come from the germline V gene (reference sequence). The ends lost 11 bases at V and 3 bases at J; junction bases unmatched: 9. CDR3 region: CAGWNGQGYEQYF. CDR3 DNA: TGCGCCGGATGGAATGGACAGGGCTACGAGCAGTACTTC.

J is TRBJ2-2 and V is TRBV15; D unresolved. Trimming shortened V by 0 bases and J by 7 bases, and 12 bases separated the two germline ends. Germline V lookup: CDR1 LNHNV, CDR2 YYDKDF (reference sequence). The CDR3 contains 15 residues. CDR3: CATSRDLGSSGELFF. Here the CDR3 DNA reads TGTGCCACCAGCAGAGATCTGGGTTCCAGCGGGGAGCTGTTTTTT.

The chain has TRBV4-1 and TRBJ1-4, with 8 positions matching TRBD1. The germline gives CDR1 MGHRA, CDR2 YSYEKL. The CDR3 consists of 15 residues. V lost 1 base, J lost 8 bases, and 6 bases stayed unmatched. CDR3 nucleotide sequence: TGCGCCAGCAGCCAAGGGGACAGGAGACGCGAAAAACTGTTTTTT. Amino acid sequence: CASSQGDRRREKLFF.

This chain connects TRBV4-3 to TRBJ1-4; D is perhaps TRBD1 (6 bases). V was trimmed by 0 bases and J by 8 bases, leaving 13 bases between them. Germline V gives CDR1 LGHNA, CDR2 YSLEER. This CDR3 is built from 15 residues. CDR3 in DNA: TGCGCCAGCAGCCAAGATCGCAGGGGTTGGGAAAAACTGTTTTTT. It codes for CASSQDRRGWEKLFF.

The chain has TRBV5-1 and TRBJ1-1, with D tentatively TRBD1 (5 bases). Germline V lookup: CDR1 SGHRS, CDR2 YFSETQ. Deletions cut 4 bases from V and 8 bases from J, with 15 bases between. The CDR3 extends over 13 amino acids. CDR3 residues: CASSPSWDGEAFF. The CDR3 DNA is TGCGCCAGCAGCCCCTCGTGGGACGGGGAAGCTTTCTTT.

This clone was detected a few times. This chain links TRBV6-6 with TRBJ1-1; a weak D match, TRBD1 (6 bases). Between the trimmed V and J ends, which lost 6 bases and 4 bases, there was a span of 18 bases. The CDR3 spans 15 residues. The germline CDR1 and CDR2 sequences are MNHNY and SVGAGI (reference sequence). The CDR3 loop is CASSKEGGSGTEAFF. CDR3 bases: TGTGCCAGCAGCAAAGAAGGGGGTAGTGGCACTGAAGCTTTCTTT.

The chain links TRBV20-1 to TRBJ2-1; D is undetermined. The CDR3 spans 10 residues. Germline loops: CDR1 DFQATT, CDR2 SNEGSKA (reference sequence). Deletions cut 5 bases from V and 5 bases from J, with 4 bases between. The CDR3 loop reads CSAFDNEQFF. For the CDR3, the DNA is TGCAGTGCTTTCGACAATGAGCAGTTCTTC.

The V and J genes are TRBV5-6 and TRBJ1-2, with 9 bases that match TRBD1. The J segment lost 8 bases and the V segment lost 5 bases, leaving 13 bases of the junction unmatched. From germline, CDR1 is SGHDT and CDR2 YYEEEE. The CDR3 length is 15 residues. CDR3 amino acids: CASRAYGTGTRGYTF. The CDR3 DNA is TGTGCCAGCAGGGCCTATGGGACAGGGACTAGAGGCTACACCTTC.

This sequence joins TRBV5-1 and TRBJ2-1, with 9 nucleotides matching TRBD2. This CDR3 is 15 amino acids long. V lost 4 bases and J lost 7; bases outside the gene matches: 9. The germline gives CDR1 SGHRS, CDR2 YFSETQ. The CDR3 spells CASSRLERGDNEQFF. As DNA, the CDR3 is TGCGCCAGCAGCCGGTTAGAGCGGGGGGATAATGAGCAGTTCTTC.

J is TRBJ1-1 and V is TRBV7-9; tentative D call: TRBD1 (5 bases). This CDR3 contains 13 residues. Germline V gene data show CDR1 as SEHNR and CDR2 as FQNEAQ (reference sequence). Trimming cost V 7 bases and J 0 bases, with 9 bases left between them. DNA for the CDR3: TGTGCCAGCACCGAGGGGTTGAACACTGAAGCTTTCTTT. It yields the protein CASTEGLNTEAFF.

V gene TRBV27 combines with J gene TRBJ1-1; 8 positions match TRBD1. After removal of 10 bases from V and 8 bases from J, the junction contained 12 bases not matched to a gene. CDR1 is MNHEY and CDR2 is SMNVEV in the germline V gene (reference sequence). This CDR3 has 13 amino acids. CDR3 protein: CATVASGGAEAFF. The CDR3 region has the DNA TGTGCCACCGTCGCCTCAGGGGGCGCCGAAGCTTTCTTT.

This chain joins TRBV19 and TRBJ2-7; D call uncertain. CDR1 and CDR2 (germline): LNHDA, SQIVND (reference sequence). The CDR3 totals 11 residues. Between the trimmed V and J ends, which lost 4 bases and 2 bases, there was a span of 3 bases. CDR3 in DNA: TGTGCCAGTAGTACCCCCTACGAGCAGTACTTC. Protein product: CASSTPYEQYF.

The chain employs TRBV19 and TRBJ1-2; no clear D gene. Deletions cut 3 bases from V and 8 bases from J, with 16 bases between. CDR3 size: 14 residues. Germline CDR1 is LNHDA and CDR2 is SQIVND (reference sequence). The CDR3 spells CASSIQGGALGYTF. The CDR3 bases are TGTGCCAGTAGTATTCAAGGAGGCGCTCTCGGCTACACCTTC.

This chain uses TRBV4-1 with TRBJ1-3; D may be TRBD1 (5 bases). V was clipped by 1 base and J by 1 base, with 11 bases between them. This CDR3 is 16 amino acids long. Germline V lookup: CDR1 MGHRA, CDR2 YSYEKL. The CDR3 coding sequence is TGCGCCAGCAGCCAAGCGGGTTGGGGGTCTGGAAACACCATATATTTT. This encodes CASSQAGWGSGNTIYF.

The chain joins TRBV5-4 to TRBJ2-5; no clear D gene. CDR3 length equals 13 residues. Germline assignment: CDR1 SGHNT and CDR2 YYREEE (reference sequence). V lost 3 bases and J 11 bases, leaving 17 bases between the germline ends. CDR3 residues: CASSSPRATHQYF. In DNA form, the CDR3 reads TGTGCCAGCAGCTCCCCGAGAGCCACGCATCAGTACTTC.

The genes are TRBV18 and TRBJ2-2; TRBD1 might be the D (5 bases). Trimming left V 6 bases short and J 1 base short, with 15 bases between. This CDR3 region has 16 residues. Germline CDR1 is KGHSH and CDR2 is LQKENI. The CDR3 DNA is TGTGCCAGCTCGCTAACGTGGGGCAAGAACACCGGGGAGCTGTTTTTT. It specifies CASSLTWGKNTGELFF.

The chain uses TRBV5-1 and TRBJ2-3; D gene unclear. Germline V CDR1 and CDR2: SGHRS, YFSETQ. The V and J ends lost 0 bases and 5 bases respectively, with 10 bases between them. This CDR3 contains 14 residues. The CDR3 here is CASSLGLVGDTQYF. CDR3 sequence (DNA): TGCGCCAGCAGCTTGGGGCTAGTTGGAGATACGCAGTATTTT.